One and the same sample provided the 26 T cell receptor beta chains below, sequenced in a study of shared T cell receptors in the human thymus. The table came from immunoSEQ multiplex PCR; TCRdb's copy has only in-frame clones and leaves some out. This sample has 500,000 to 750,000 clones; roughly 90% occur once, and the top ten carry around 0.0099%. This sample also appeared in a second study, on human thymus T cells.

Sequencing input: thymocytes. Every receptor here comes from a boy under three years old with a congenital heart defect.

CDR3 nucleotide sequence: TGTGCCATCAGTGACAGGTTTGATGAAAAACTGTTTTTT. Its protein product is CAISDRFDEKLFF. The genes are TRBV10-3 and TRBJ1-4, with D uncertain. Trimming removed 3 bases from V and 6 bases from J, with 8 bases in between. The CDR3 covers 13 residues. Germline values: CDR1 ENHRY, CDR2 SYGVKD.

The chain is built from TRBV15 and TRBJ2-3; 10 positions agree with TRBD2. The CDR3 has 14 residues. CDR1 is LNHNV, CDR2 YYDKDF, per germline (reference sequence). After removal of 3 bases from V and 7 bases from J, the junction contained 4 bases not matched to a gene. The CDR3 DNA sequence: TGTGCCACCAGCAGGTCTAGCGGGAGCCATACGCAGTATTTT. This sequence encodes CATSRSSGSHTQYF.

CDR3 residues: CASSSIPGTSGRNEQFF. The CDR3, as DNA: TGTGCCAGCAGTTCCATCCCGGGGACTAGCGGGAGAAATGAGCAGTTCTTC. The rearrangement links TRBV25-1 to TRBJ2-1; 14 nucleotides agree with TRBD2. Trimming took 5 bases from V and 7 from J; bases not matched to a gene: 10. This CDR3 has 17 residues. Looked up from germline, CDR1 is MGHDK and CDR2 is SYGVNS.

This chain links TRBV11-3 with TRBJ2-7; D is possibly TRBD2 (5 bases). Germline CDR1 SGHNT, CDR2 YENEEA. Trimming cost V 1 base and J 0 bases, with 22 bases left between them. The CDR3 sequence is 19 residues long. The CDR3 spells CASSLGRGQRTMGSYEQYF. DNA for the CDR3: TGTGCCAGCAGCTTAGGCCGCGGGCAGCGGACCATGGGCTCCTACGAGCAGTACTTC.

The CDR3 sequence is CASSRDSGLSEQYF. Written as DNA, the CDR3 is TGTGCCAGCAGCCGGGACAGTGGGCTCTCCGAGCAGTACTTC. V usage is TRBV25-1 and J usage is TRBJ2-7; 7 bases line up with TRBD1. Germline V CDR1 and CDR2: MGHDK, SYGVNS. This CDR3 comprises 14 residues. With V trimmed by 6 bases and J by 6 bases, 11 bases remained unmatched.

The chain links TRBV27 to TRBJ1-1; D may be TRBD1 (5 bases). In germline, CDR1 is MNHEY, CDR2 SMNVEV (reference sequence). The V end lost 5 bases, the J end lost 3 bases, and 10 bases lay between the germline ends. The CDR3 spans 13 residues. CDR3: CASSPTEYTEAFF. As DNA, the CDR3 is TGTGCCAGCAGTCCGACAGAATACACTGAAGCTTTCTTT.

This clone appeared once. This chain links TRBV5-6 with TRBJ2-7; 8 bases agree with TRBD1. The germline V gene encodes CDR1 SGHDT and CDR2 YYEEEE. Trimming took 0 bases from V and 7 from J; bases not matched to a gene: 9. There are 15 residues in the CDR3. CDR3: CASSLGGRGRGEQYF. CDR3 coding DNA: TGTGCCAGCAGCTTGGGGGGCAGGGGGCGAGGAGAGCAGTACTTC.

V gene TRBV5-4 combines with J gene TRBJ2-3; TRBD2 matches 12 bases. Germline CDR1 SGHNT, CDR2 YYREEE (reference sequence). The CDR3 extends over 18 amino acids. Trimming cost V 4 bases and J 2 bases; bases outside gene matches: 11. The CDR3 region is CASSDVPRTSGATDTQYF. DNA for the CDR3: TGTGCCAGCAGCGACGTCCCGAGGACTAGCGGGGCCACAGATACGCAGTATTTT.

This clone was seen a handful of times. V usage is TRBV6-1 and J usage is TRBJ2-7; no reliable D call. Trimming pared 1 base from V and 3 bases from J, leaving 7 bases between. Per germline, CDR1 MNHNS and CDR2 SASEGT. The length of the CDR3 is 13 residues. CDR3 nucleotides: TGTGCCAGCAGTGAAGGGCAGGTCTACGAGCAGTACTTC. Amino acids: CASSEGQVYEQYF.

The J gene is TRBJ2-5, the V gene TRBV10-3; tentatively, D is TRBD1 (7 bases). Germline CDR1 is ENHRY and CDR2 is SYGVKD. The CDR3 consists of 15 residues. Between the trimmed V and J ends, which lost 5 bases and 2 bases, there was a span of 15 bases. CDR3 nucleotides: TGTGCCATCAGTTTCCAGGGGGGCAAACAAGAGACCCAGTACTTC. Amino acid sequence: CAISFQGGKQETQYF.

This clone has just one count. The V call is TRBV12-5, the J call TRBJ2-1; 12 bases match TRBD2. This CDR3 spans 15 amino acids. J gave up 7 bases and V 7 bases, and 8 bases lay outside the gene matches. The germline CDR1 and CDR2 sequences are LGHNT and FRNRAP. The DNA for the CDR3 is TGTGCTAGTGATCTAGCGGGAGGGCCGGGGAATGAGCAGTTCTTC. Translation: CASDLAGGPGNEQFF. The whole variable domain, filled in from reference TRBV12-5 and TRBJ2-1, reads DARVTQTPRHKVTEMGQEVTMRCQPILGHNTVFWYRQTMMQGLELLAYFRNRAPLDDSGMPKDRFSAEMPDATLATLKIQPSEPRDSAVYFCASDLAGGPGNEQFFGPGTRLTVL.

This chain connects TRBV7-6 to TRBJ2-3; no definite D call. The ends were cut back, 0 bases at V and 0 bases at J, with 7 bases in the middle. The germline gives CDR1 SGHVS, CDR2 FNYEAQ. This CDR3 is 15 amino acids long. The CDR3 spells CASSLAGSSTDTQYF. CDR3 in DNA: TGTGCCAGCAGCTTAGCCGGTTCTAGCACAGATACGCAGTATTTT.

V is TRBV7-2 and J is TRBJ2-1; possible D gene TRBD2, 5 bases. Germline V gene data show CDR1 as SGHTA and CDR2 as FQGNSA. The CDR3 totals 17 residues. With 1 base removed from V and 3 bases from J, the gap between germline ends came to 16 bases. Here the CDR3 DNA reads TGTGCCAGCAGCTTAGACGAGGGTTACGGTCTCTACAATGAGCAGTTCTTC. Its translation is CASSLDEGYGLYNEQFF.

The chain has TRBV27 and TRBJ2-1, with 10 nucleotides matching TRBD2. The V segment lost 4 bases and the J segment 6 bases; nucleotides outside the gene matches: 9. Per the germline V gene, CDR1 is MNHEY and CDR2 is SMNVEV (reference sequence). CDR3 length: 16 residues. The CDR3 protein is CASSSPLAGEFNEQFF. For the CDR3, the DNA is TGTGCCAGCAGTTCCCCCCTAGCGGGAGAATTCAATGAGCAGTTCTTC.

This rearrangement joins TRBV4-3 to TRBJ2-3; possibly TRBD1 for D (6 bases). The CDR3 covers 16 residues. Germline V lookup: CDR1 LGHNA, CDR2 YSLEER. Trimming left V 5 bases short and J 4 bases short, with 19 bases between. The CDR3 loop reads CASSYSRGRGADTQYF. CDR3 coding DNA: TGCGCCAGCAGCTATTCTAGGGGGAGAGGCGCAGATACGCAGTATTTT.

The rearrangement links TRBV7-9 to TRBJ2-3, with 8 bases identical to TRBD2. This CDR3 region has 16 residues. The germline gives CDR1 SEHNR, CDR2 FQNEAQ (reference sequence). V was clipped by 3 bases and J by 1 base; unmatched bases: 6. The CDR3 loop is CASSFAPGGGTDTQYF. The DNA for the CDR3 is TGTGCCAGCAGCTTTGCCCCGGGAGGGGGCACAGATACGCAGTATTTT.

V gene TRBV27 combines with J gene TRBJ1-1; 11 bases fit TRBD1. This CDR3 region has 15 residues. CDR1 is MNHEY, CDR2 SMNVEV, per germline (reference sequence). The V segment lost 3 bases and the J segment 4 bases; nucleotides outside the gene matches: 4. CDR3 amino acids: CASSFLGQGATEAFF. The CDR3 coding sequence is TGTGCCAGCAGTTTTCTCGGACAGGGGGCCACTGAAGCTTTCTTT.

The V call is TRBV25-1, the J call TRBJ2-2; perhaps TRBD2 as D (5 bases). Trimming left V 6 bases short and J 6 bases short, with 5 bases between. Per germline, CDR1 MGHDK and CDR2 SYGVNS. The CDR3 totals 11 residues. CDR3 loop: CASREAGELFF. In DNA, the CDR3 is TGTGCCAGCAGGGAGGCCGGGGAGCTGTTTTTT.

The chain carries TRBV7-8 and TRBJ2-7, with TRBD2 matching 8 bases. This CDR3 has 15 amino acids. Germline values: CDR1 SGHVS, CDR2 FQNEAQ. V shed 5 bases, J shed 2 bases, and the junction held 8 bases outside the gene matches. The CDR3 DNA reads as TGTGCCAGCAGCCCCCCGGCGGGAGGCGCCTACGAGCAGTACTTC. As protein: CASSPPAGGAYEQYF.

V usage is TRBV5-8 and J usage is TRBJ1-6; tentatively, D is TRBD1 (6 bases). The V end lost 4 bases, the J end lost 11 bases, and 22 bases lay between the germline ends. This CDR3 spans 16 amino acids. Germline V gives CDR1 SGHTS, CDR2 YDEGEE. CDR3 nucleotide sequence: TGTGCCAGCAGCCCTTTGGGGGGGCGAACCTTTGCACCCCTCCACTTT. It codes for CASSPLGGRTFAPLHF.

The chain joins TRBV5-6 to TRBJ1-1; TRBD1 agrees at 10 bases. Per the germline V gene, CDR1 is SGHDT and CDR2 is YYEEEE. The CDR3 loop spans 17 amino acids. V lost 4 bases, J lost 5 bases, and 14 bases stayed unmatched. DNA of the CDR3: TGTGCCAGCAGCCACCTACCGGGACAGGGGATGAGAACTGAAGCTTTCTTT. This gives the protein CASSHLPGQGMRTEAFF. Together with reference TRBV5-6 and TRBJ1-1, the CDR3 gives the full variable domain: DAGVTQSPTHLIKTRGQQVTLRCSPKSGHDTVSWYQQALGQGPQFIFQYYEEEERQRGNFPDRFSGHQFPNYSSELNVNALLLGDSALYLCASSHLPGQGMRTEAFFGQGTRLTVV.

The rearrangement links TRBV12-5 to TRBJ1-5; 8 bases match TRBD1. The germline gives CDR1 LGHNT, CDR2 FRNRAP. The CDR3 length is 16 residues. The trim removed 0 bases at V and 2 bases at J, leaving 3 bases unmatched. The CDR3 bases are TGTGCTAGTGGTTTGGTTCAGGGGGCTGGCAATCAGCCCCAGCATTTT. This translates into CASGLVQGAGNQPQHF.

The rearrangement uses TRBV5-4 and TRBJ2-7; 11 bases agree with TRBD1. Trimming at V came to 4 bases and at J to 1 base, leaving 4 bases not matched to a gene. Germline V lookup: CDR1 SGHNT, CDR2 YYREEE (reference sequence). The CDR3 is 15 amino acids. CDR3 sequence (DNA): TGTGCCAGCAGCCGGACAGGGGGCCCTTCCTACGAGCAGTACTTC. This sequence encodes CASSRTGGPSYEQYF.

This sequence joins TRBV11-3 and TRBJ2-3, with 8 bases lining up with TRBD2. V shed 5 bases, J shed 1 base, and the junction held 17 bases outside the gene matches. The CDR3 spans 19 residues. CDR1 is SGHNT, CDR2 YENEEA, per germline. The CDR3 here is CASSERSSGKTWGTDTQYF. CDR3 in DNA: TGTGCCAGCAGCGAACGGAGTAGCGGGAAGACGTGGGGCACAGATACGCAGTATTTT.

This clone came up once. The chain recombines TRBV11-2 with TRBJ1-5; 11 bases are a match to TRBD1. The CDR3 runs to 18 residues. Germline V lookup: CDR1 SGHAT, CDR2 FQNNGV. Trimming at V came to 1 base and at J to 0 bases, leaving 5 bases not matched to a gene. CDR3 residues: CASSLVGTGGYSNQPQHF. As DNA, the CDR3 is TGTGCCAGCAGCTTAGTCGGGACAGGGGGATATAGCAATCAGCCCCAGCATTTT.

The J gene is TRBJ2-7, the V gene TRBV7-2; 7 nucleotides line up with TRBD1. Germline V gene lookup returns CDR1 SGHTA and CDR2 FQGNSA. The CDR3 runs to 15 residues. After removal of 2 bases from V and 2 bases from J, the junction contained 6 bases not matched to a gene. The CDR3 spells CASSLSSTGAYEQYF. The CDR3 nucleotides are TGTGCCAGCAGCTTAAGTAGTACAGGGGCCTACGAGCAGTACTTC.